The entry that follows covers one TCR beta chain sequence. In TCRdb, the RT-PCR reads were re-called with MiXCR into one record per CDR3 protein. The sample carries some 540,000 distinct CDR3 sequences, approximately 22% recorded once. Trimming pared 0 bases from V and 6 bases from J, leaving 9 bases between. Germline CDR1 and CDR2: DFQATT and SNEGSKA (reference sequence). The CDR3 extends over 13 amino acids. The data belong to a study of response to subunit inactivated influenza vaccine. The same sample was also used in a study of T cells expressing NK-cell markers. That work states: The authors made TCR beta cDNA libraries by 5'RACE template switching. This switching added a universal primer site and UMIs. Cells sorted as CD3+CD56+NKG2C+, CD3+CD56+NKG2C- and CD3+CD56-NKG2C+ T cells supplied the TCR beta repertoires.

The sequencing here drew on CD4+ T cells sorted from PBMCs, taken 11 to 12 days after vaccination. This sequence originates from a man aged 50-60 years who received an inactivated influenza vaccine. The chain combines TRBV20-1 with TRBJ2-1; no firm D call. CDR3: CSARDFHGNEQFF. The DNA of the CDR3 is TGCAGTGCTAGAGATTTTCACGGCAATGAGCAGTTCTTC.